The T cell receptor beta chain under discussion was sequenced for a study of cytomegalovirus exposure and HLA in healthy donors (dated by TCRdb to about 2017). Some background on the complete study: An earlier analysis of under 600 of the donors reported approximately 290 Gb of sequence data and some 100 million unique TCR beta sequences from about 179 million T cells. An early release covering 550 to 700 HLA-typed donors comprised roughly 300 gigabases of sequencing data and roughly 86 million unique TCR sequences. Of the approximately 370 genotyped donors, 75% to 85% were placed in the genetic ancestry cluster associated with self-reported Caucasian donors. The number of typed donors differed by locus: about 620-640 for A, B, C, DRB1 and DQB1; 500 to 550 for DQA1; fewer than 610 for DPA1; and around 470 for DPB1. Donor age, sex, ethnicity and CMV serostatus were compiled alongside the repertoire data. A later genetic analysis took genome-wide SNP genotypes for about 55% of the 666 donors and used that subset as a discovery cohort. Rather than drawing on any new phenotypic data, the later analysis identified candidate immune exposures from TCR beta sequences and the way those sequences occurred across donors. Along with the approximately 670-subject first cohort, a separate validation cohort of around 120 different subjects was used. In a later analysis, previously published TCR beta repertoires from 670 or so donors were re-analyzed and high-resolution HLA genotyping was added so that TCR occurrence patterns could be studied. To decide whether each TCR beta V gene segment behaved as functional or pseudogenic, an earlier analysis of 587 of the donors relied on high-throughput TCR beta sequencing. Several DR-DQ haplotypes were handled as single units for association and clustering, since linkage in the cohort was strong. HLA typing covered class I and class II loci at four-digit resolution. The T cell repertoires of under 700 subjects were profiled by immunosequencing and related to cytomegalovirus serostatus. The study aimed to test whether cataloging public T cell receptors could reveal signatures of past pathogen exposure. To predict cytomegalovirus infection status, the study combined high-throughput TCR immunosequencing, statistical association of individual TCRs with disease status, and machine learning. Every discovery cohort repertoire had been produced on one sequencing platform. On average, around 200,000 unique TCR beta nucleotide sequences were sequenced per donor among several hundred genotyped donors of the cohort, with roughly 20% of those sequences being non-productive. What the research found in general, with its limitations: Immune exposure information for the cohort was limited to CMV serostatus. Correlated functional status among segregating V segments might be attributable to linkage disequilibrium, but an unknown experimental factor could not be ruled out. A later genetic analysis associated a missense DCLRE1C variant with V-gene and J-gene trimming of TCR beta chains, and an independent cohort replicated the association. Most TCR sequences were observed very rarely across donors, whereas some public TCRs were present in many individuals. A further reported finding was that TCR beta sequences accurately predicted the HLA-A and HLA-B alleles for most subjects in the first cohort. When HLA alleles, especially DR and DQ, strongly co-occurred, TCR associations were difficult to assign to individual alleles. HLA typing was unavailable for some donors at each locus, so association tests used only the typed subset. In an earlier analysis of some 640 of the donors, most TCR beta V segments were observed in productive rearrangements about 87% or about 30% of the time, broadly matching IMGT annotations. In a later analysis, around 15,000 TCR beta sequences were associated with specific HLA alleles at a false discovery rate of 0.05. This cohort had only TCR beta chains sequenced, and the lack of alpha or paired-chain data limited which features could be detected. Compared with the roughly 720-donor mean, donors in an Asian-associated ancestry cluster had fewer N-insertions in productive TCRs, according to a later genetic analysis. It was suggested by the authors that the approach could potentially be generalized to other disease states and immunological phenotypes. Some IMGT-functional V segments, including TRBV6-2 and TRBV6-3, could not be distinguished by the 87-base-pair reads and were therefore excluded. A group of highly shared sequence variants was considered likely to be a technical artifact of the sequencing pipeline. In a later analysis, most CMV-associated TCR beta chains were found to appear HLA-restricted, with HLA associations seemingly driven largely by CMV exposure. The earlier analysis of about 600 of the donors excluded roughly 17 rarely observed V segments, including chromosome 9 orphons, because counts were too low. In a later analysis, HLA-associated TCR beta chains were found to be more clonally expanded and to have lower generation probabilities than equally common non-associated chains. In vitro tests confirmed that a few of the cytomegalovirus-associated TCR beta chains recognize cytomegalovirus antigens. The classifier was reported to diagnose cytomegalovirus status with high specificity and sensitivity in both the original and validation cohorts. In the study, some 160 TCR beta chains were listed as associated with cytomegalovirus. The presence/absence analyses assumed that sequencing depth was roughly uniform across donors, and that assumption may not be true. In a later analysis, several top co-occurrence clusters were reported to appear linked to parvovirus B19, influenza, CMV and Epstein-Barr virus. According to a later analysis, TCR association rates differed among HLA loci, with DRB1 alleles showing the most associated TCRs and HLA-C alleles showing the fewest.

The cohort comprised 670 or so healthy bone marrow donors. Cohort members were all nominally healthy when sampled, although unrecorded immune exposures were likely present. The donor tested CMV seropositive and was one of the 289 seropositive cohort members. A peripheral blood sample was collected from each donor, and TCR beta sequencing was performed on peripheral blood mononuclear cells. The Qiagen DNeasy Blood Extraction Kit was used to extract genomic DNA from the blood cell samples. There are 16 amino acids in the CDR3, from cysteine to phenylalanine inclusive. Left in the record is the CDR3 DNA by itself, 48 bases read in frame from the first base. From the germline V gene, CDR1 is MNHEY and CDR2 is SVGAGI. V gives up 2 bases and J gives up 4 bases, and the segment between their germline ends measures 15 bases. This clone was seen a few times. It lacks a known antigen. The input lacks base qualities; no much larger clone sits a single base away.

The library was made by the immunoSEQ multiplex PCR assay. For the multiplex PCR, a mixture combining 60 forward primers for TCR Vbeta segments and 13 reverse primers for TCR Jbeta segments was used. The CDR3 region of rearranged TCR beta genes was amplified from genomic DNA with a multiplex PCR assay. On the Illumina HiSeq System, the amplified TCR beta libraries were sequenced as 87-base-pair reads. The authors' pipeline ran thus. A later analysis tallied approximately 87 million unique TCR beta chains across the 666 repertoires, and around 10 million of those chains were shared by two or more donors. A nearest-neighbor algorithm error-corrected the raw reads and collapsed the reads into unique sequences, merging closely related sequences to remove PCR and sequencing errors. Alignment of CDR3 sequences to IMGT reference sequences was used to assign V, D and J gene segments. Each retained sequence needed at least a six-nucleotide match to both a V gene segment and a J gene segment. A rearrangement counted as productive if the CDR3 had no stop codons and remained in frame with V and J, and every other rearrangement counted as non-productive. CDR3 was defined according to IMGT convention as the region running from the second conserved V-encoded cysteine to the conserved J-encoded phenylalanine. Sequences without an unambiguous match to a single V gene segment were excluded from the earlier analysis of 450 to 650 of the donors. In an earlier analysis of around 590 of the donors, a V segment was called functional when productive rearrangements were above 56.7%, and segregating when the standard deviation between donors exceeded 5%. A statistical classification framework was built to diagnose cytomegalovirus status from the catalog of TCR beta chain sequences. In a later analysis, TCR nucleotide sequences were compared against IMGT/GENE-DB human TR gene sequences so that V and J genes could be assigned. A later analysis assigned CDR3 sequences and most-parsimonious VDJ recombination scenarios with the TCRdist pipeline. In a later analysis, each TCR beta chain was defined by its CDR3 amino acid sequence together with its V-gene family, and reads lacking a unique V-gene family were excluded. In a later analysis, fewer than 600 highly shared, low-generation-probability nucleotide sequences were removed to address suspected cross-contamination and a sequencing artifact. In a later analysis, a clonal expansion index was calculated for each public chain from normalized within-repertoire ranks of inferred template counts. In a later analysis, generation probabilities were computed with a VDJ recombination model fitted to out-of-frame rearrangements, and the resulting probabilities were checked against IGoR. Hypergeometric tests were used in a later analysis to score TCR-TCR, TCR-HLA and TCR-CMV co-occurrence, with a repertoire-size bias correction applied to the TCR pairs. False discovery rates were estimated in a later analysis by permuting HLA or CMV assignments 20 times. In a later analysis, co-occurring TCRs were grouped using DBSCAN, and TCRdist sequence similarity was added for clustering within HLA-allele-positive subsets. Co-occurrence clustering excluded repertoires with fewer than 30,000 or more than 120,000 public chains, plus five with anomalous nucleotide sharing. Held by TCRdb, this immuneACCESS table contains in-frame sequences only and omits some clones. Under half of the omission traces to an unresolved V gene where checked; the cause of the rest is unknown. V and J calls and clone size are copied from that table; D and trimming were computed from the DNA. Across this sample there are around 90,000 clones, with roughly 60% seen only once. Around 5.6% of the sample lies in the top ten.

Sequencing was done on a sample of PBMCs. This TCR was recovered from a boy aged 5-17 years in good health and CMV-seropositive. The receptor chain draws on TRBV6-5 and TRBJ2-1, and the D gene may be TRBD2, 6 bases matching. Here is the DNA: TGTGCCAGCAGTTACGGGGACTCAGATCTTTACAATGAGCAGTTCTTC. The encoded protein is CASSYGDSDLYNEQFF.